This T cell receptor (beta chain) was obtained from a study of blood T cell repertoires in COVID-19. Looking at the study overall: Acute-phase and convalescent COVID-19 samples originated in the United States, Italy and Spain. T cells, B-cell-depleted T cells, or PBMCs supplied cDNA or gDNA.

How the authors handled the data: Amplified reference gene primers provided the basis for estimating nucleated cell counts. Profiling relied on immunoSEQ multiplex PCR, and the TCRdb table lists in-frame clones only, not all of them. Clone size and the V and J calls come from that table; the DNA yielded D and trimming. This sample yields approximately 170,000 clones, of which around 86% are seen a single time; less than 3% belongs to the top ten. Seattle cases were enrolled at active infection and followed longitudinally. The origin of this receptor is a woman aged 80 or older with COVID-19, enrolled during active disease. Sequencing was done on a sample of peripheral blood.

In DNA, the CDR3 is TGTGCCAGCAGCCAGCAGGGGCGAAACAATGAGCAGTTCTTC. This translates into CASSQQGRNNEQFF. This chain joins TRBV11-3 and TRBJ2-1, with a weak D call TRBD1 (6 bases). The CDR3 runs to 14 residues. V lost 5 bases and J 5 bases, leaving 13 bases between the germline ends. Germline lookup yields CDR1 SGHNT and CDR2 YENEEA.